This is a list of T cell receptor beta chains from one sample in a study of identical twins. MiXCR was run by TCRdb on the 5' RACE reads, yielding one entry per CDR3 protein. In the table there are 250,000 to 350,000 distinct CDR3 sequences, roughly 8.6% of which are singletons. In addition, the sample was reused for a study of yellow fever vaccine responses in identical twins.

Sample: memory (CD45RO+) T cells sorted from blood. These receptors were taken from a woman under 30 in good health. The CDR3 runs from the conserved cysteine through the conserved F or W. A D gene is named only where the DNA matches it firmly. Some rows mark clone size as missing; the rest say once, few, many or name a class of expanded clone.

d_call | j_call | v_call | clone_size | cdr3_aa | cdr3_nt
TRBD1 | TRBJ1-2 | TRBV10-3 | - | CAISEKDRGGYTF | TGTGCCATCAGTGAGAAGGACAGGGGCGGCTACACCTTC
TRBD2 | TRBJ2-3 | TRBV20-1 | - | CCARGPGQAGGATDTQYF | TGCTGTGCTAGAGGCCCGGGCCAAGCGGGAGGCGCCACAGATACGCAGTATTTT
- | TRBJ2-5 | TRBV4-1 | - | CASSQFDYF | TGCGCCAGCAGCCAATTTGACTACTTC
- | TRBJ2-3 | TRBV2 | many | CASRATSTDTQYF | TGTGCCAGCAGGGCAACTAGCACAGATACGCAGTATTTT
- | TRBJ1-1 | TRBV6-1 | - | CASRTLSRRSNTEAFF | TGTGCCAGCAGAACCCTCTCGCGTCGGAGTAACACTGAAGCTTTCTTT
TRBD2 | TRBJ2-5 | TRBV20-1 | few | CSARTSGRGGQETQYF | TGCAGTGCCAGGACTAGCGGGAGAGGCGGACAAGAGACCCAGTACTTC
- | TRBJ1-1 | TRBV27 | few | CASNPLGTPRNTEAFF | TGTGCCAGCAACCCCCTGGGAACACCAAGGAACACTGAAGCTTTCTTT
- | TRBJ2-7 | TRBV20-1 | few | CSAFASGPGYEQYF | TGCAGTGCTTTCGCCAGCGGGCCGGGTTACGAGCAGTACTTC
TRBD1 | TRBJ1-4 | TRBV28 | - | CASRAPGQGAREKLFF | TGTGCCAGCAGAGCACCGGGACAGGGGGCGCGGGAAAAACTGTTTTTT
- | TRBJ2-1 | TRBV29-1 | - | CSVELSSYNEQFF | TGCAGCGTTGAACTCTCCTCTTACAATGAGCAGTTCTTC
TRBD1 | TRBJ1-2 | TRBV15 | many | CATSSGDRGPYGYTF | TGTGCCACCAGCAGTGGGGACAGGGGGCCTTATGGCTACACCTTC
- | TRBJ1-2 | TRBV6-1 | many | CASSELGPNYGYTF | TGTGCCAGCAGTGAACTCGGCCCGAACTATGGCTACACCTTC
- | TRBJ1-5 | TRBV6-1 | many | CASSRASGNQPQHF | TGTGCCAGCAGTCGGGCATCGGGCAATCAGCCCCAGCATTTT
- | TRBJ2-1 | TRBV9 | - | CASSVAAMWPCSYNEQFF | TGTGCCAGCAGCGTAGCTGCAATGTGGCCGTGCTCCTACAATGAGCAGTTCTTC
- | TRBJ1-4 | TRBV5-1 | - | CASRRGDFEKLFF | TGCGCCAGCAGGCGTGGAGATTTTGAAAAACTGTTTTTT
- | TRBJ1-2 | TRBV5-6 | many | CASGEGPRGYTF | TGTGCCAGTGGGGAAGGCCCCCGTGGCTACACCTTC
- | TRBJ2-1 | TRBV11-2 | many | CASSQTGSREQFF | TGTGCCAGCAGCCAGACCGGGTCTCGCGAGCAGTTCTTC
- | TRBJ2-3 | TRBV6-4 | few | CATSPGALTDTQYF | TGTGCCACTTCGCCCGGGGCCCTCACAGATACGCAGTATTTT
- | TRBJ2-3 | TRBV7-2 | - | CASSLGPKDTQYF | TGTGCCAGCAGCTTAGGGCCTAAAGATACGCAGTATTTT
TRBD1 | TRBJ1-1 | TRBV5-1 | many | CATSGGGVEDRLNTEAFF | TGCGCCACGTCCGGTGGGGGGGTAGAGGACAGGTTGAACACTGAAGCTTTCTTT
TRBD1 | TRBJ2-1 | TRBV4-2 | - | CASSPRRDRGGSGSYNEQFF | TGTGCCAGCAGTCCACGGAGGGACAGGGGAGGATCGGGCTCCTACAATGAGCAGTTCTTC
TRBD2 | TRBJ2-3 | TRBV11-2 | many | CASSLIAGGTDTQYF | TGTGCCAGCAGCTTAATAGCGGGGGGTACAGATACGCAGTATTTT
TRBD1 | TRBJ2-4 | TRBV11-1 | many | CASSFGGTGSGAKNIQYF | TGTGCCAGCAGCTTCGGCGGGACAGGGTCGGGGGCCAAAAACATTCAGTACTTC
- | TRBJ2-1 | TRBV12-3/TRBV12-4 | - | CASSIRTVSSYNEQFF | TGTGCCAGCAGTATAAGGACAGTGAGCTCCTACAATGAGCAGTTCTTC
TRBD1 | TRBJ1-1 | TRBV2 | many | CASSEASDRVNTEAFF | TGTGCCAGCAGTGAAGCTTCGGACAGGGTGAACACTGAAGCTTTCTTT
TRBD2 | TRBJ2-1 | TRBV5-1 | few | CASSLVTSGSNNEQFF | TGCGCCAGCAGCTTGGTCACTAGCGGGAGTAATAATGAGCAGTTCTTC
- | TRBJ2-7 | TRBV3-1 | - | CASSKQDICTGQQYF | TGTGCCAGCAGCAAGCAGGACATTTGCACAGGGCAGCAGTACTTC
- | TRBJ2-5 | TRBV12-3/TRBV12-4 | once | CASSLRLAQETQYF | TGTGCCAGCAGTTTAAGGCTAGCCCAAGAGACCCAGTACTTC
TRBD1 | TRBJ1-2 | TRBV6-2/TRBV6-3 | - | CASGKQGQINYGYTF | TGTGCCAGCGGTAAACAGGGGCAAATTAACTATGGCTACACCTTC
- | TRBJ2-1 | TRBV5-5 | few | CASRRESGMNEQFF | TGTGCCAGCAGAAGGGAATCTGGGATGAATGAGCAGTTCTTC
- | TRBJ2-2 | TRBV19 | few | CASSMYAATGELFF | TGTGCCAGTAGTATGTATGCAGCGACCGGGGAGCTGTTTTTT
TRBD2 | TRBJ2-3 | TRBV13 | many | CASSLESGLAVTDTQYF | TGTGCCAGCAGCTTAGAATCTGGACTAGCGGTCACAGATACGCAGTATTTT